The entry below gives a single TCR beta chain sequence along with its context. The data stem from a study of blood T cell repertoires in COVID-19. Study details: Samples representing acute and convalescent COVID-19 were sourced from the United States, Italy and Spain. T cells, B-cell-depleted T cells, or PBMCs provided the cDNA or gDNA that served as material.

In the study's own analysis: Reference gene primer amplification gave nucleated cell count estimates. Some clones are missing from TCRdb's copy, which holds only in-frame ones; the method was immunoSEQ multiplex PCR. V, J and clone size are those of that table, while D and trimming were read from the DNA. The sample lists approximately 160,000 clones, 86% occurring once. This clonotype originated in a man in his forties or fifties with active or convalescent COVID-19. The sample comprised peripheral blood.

The CDR3 here is CASSVGPGRPNEKLFF. DNA for the CDR3: TGTGCCAGCAGCGTTGGGCCAGGGCGACCCAATGAAAAACTGTTTTTT. V is TRBV9 and J is TRBJ1-4; D is perhaps TRBD1 (5 bases). V lost 2 bases to trimming and J lost 5 bases, with 16 bases between them. The CDR3 covers 16 residues. Germline lookup yields CDR1 SGDLS and CDR2 YYNGEE.